This T cell receptor (beta chain) was identified during a study of cytomegalovirus exposure and HLA in healthy donors. Overall study: The same platform was used for the 110 or so validation repertoires as for the 600 to 700 first-cohort repertoires, as reported in a later analysis. General study points: Cytomegalovirus status, reportedly, was diagnosed with high specificity and sensitivity by the classifier.

As to this clone: Its antigen is as yet unknown.

While the first cohort had around 700 subjects, the donors belonged to the separate validation cohort of roughly 130 subjects. From germline, CDR1 is WNHNN and CDR2 SYGVQD (reference sequence). The CDR3 has 15 residues. J lost 4 bases, V lost 5 bases, and 6 bases had no gene match. This table comes from immunoSEQ multiplex PCR, and its TCRdb copy is limited to in-frame clones, with some not included. The sample consists of about 130,000 clones, approximately 90% of them appearing once. The rearrangement links TRBV10-1 to TRBJ2-3; 10 positions agree with TRBD2. The sample comprised PBMCs. This TCR derives from a woman aged 30 to 39 in good health and CMV-seropositive. The DNA for the CDR3 is TGCGCCAGCAGTATAGCGGGAGGTGGCGCAGATACGCAGTATTTT. It is translated as CASSIAGGGADTQYF.